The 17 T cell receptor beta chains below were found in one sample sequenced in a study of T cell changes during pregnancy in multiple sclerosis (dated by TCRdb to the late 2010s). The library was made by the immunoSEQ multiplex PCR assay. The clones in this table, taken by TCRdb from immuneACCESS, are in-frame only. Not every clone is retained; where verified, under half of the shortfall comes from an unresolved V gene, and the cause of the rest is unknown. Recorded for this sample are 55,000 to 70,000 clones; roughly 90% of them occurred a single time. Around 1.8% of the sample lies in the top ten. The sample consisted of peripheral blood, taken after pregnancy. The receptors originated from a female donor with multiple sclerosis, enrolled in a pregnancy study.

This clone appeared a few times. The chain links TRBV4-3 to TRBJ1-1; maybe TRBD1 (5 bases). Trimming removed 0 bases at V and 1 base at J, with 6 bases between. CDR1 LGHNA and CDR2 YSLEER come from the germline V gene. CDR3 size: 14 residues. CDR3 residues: CASSQDRANTEAFF. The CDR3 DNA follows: TGCGCCAGCAGCCAAGACAGGGCGAACACTGAAGCTTTCTTT.

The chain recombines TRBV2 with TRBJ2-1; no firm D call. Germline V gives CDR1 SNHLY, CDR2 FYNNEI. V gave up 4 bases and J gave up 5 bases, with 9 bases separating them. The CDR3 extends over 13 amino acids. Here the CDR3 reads CASSVEQNNEQFF. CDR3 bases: TGTGCCAGCAGTGTAGAACAGAACAATGAGCAGTTCTTC. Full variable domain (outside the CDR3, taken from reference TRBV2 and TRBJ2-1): EPEVTQTPSHQVTQMGQEVILRCVPISNHLYFYWYRQILGQKVEFLVSFYNNEISEKSEIFDDQFSVERPDGSNFTLKIRSTKLEDSAMYFCASSVEQNNEQFFGPGTRLTVL.

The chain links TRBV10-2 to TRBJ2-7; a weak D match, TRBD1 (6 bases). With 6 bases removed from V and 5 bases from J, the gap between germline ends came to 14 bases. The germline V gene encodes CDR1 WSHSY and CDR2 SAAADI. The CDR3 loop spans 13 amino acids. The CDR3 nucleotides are TGCGCCAGCAGCCAACAGGGCATGGACGAGCAGTACTTC. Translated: CASSQQGMDEQYF.

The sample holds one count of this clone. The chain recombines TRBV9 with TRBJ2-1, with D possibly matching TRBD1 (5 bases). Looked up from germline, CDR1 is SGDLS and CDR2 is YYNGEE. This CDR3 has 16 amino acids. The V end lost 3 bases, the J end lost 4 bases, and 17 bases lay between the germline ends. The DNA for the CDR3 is TGTGCCAGCAGCGAGTGGTATGGGGCAGAGTACAATGAGCAGTTCTTC. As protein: CASSEWYGAEYNEQFF.

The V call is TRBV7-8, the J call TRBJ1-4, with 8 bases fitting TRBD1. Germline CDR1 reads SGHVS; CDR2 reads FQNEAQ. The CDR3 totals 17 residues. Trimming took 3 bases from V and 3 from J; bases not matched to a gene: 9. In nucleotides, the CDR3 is TGTGCCAGCAGCTTTGCGACAGGGGCCGCGCCTAATGAAAAACTGTTTTTT. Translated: CASSFATGAAPNEKLFF.

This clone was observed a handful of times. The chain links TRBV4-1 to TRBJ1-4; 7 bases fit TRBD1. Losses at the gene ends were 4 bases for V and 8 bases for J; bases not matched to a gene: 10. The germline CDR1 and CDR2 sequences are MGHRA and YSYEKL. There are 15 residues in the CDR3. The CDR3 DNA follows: TGCGCCAGCAGCCTGGAGGGGGCTACTGCGGAAAAACTGTTTTTT. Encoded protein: CASSLEGATAEKLFF.

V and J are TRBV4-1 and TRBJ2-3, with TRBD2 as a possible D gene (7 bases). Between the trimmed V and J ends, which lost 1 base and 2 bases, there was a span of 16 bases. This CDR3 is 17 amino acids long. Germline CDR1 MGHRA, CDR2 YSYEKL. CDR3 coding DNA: TGCGCCAGCAGCCAAGGATGGGGGGGCCGGGACACAGATACGCAGTATTTT. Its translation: CASSQGWGGRDTDTQYF.

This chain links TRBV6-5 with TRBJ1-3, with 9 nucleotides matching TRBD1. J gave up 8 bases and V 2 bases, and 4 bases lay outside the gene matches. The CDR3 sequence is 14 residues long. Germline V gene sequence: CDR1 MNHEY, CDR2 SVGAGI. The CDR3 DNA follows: TGTGCCAGCAGTTACCGGGACAGGGAGTACACCATATATTTT. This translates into CASSYRDREYTIYF.

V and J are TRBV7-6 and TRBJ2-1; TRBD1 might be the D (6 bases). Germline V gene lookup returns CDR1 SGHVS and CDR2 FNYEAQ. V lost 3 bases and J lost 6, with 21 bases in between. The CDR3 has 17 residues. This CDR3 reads CASSLGAGRQGSNEQFF. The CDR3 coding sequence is TGTGCCAGCAGCTTGGGGGCGGGCAGGCAAGGGTCCAATGAGCAGTTCTTC. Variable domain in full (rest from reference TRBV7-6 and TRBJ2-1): GAGVSQSPRYKVTKRGQDVALRCDPISGHVSLYWYRQALGQGPEFLTYFNYEAQQDKSGLPNDRFSAERPEGSISTLTIQRTEQRDSAMYRCASSLGAGRQGSNEQFFGPGTRLTVL.

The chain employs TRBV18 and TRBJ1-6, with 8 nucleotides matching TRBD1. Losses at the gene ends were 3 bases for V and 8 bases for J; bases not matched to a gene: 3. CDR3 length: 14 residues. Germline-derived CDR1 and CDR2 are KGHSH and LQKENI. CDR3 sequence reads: CASSPGTGHSPLHF. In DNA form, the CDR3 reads TGTGCCAGCTCACCGGGGACAGGTCATTCACCCCTCCACTTT.

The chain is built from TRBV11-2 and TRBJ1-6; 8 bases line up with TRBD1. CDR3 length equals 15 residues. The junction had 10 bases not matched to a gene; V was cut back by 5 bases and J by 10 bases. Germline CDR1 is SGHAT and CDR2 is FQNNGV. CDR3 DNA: TGTGCCAGCAGCCTAAGAGGACAGGGACACTCACCCCTCCACTTT. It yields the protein CASSLRGQGHSPLHF.

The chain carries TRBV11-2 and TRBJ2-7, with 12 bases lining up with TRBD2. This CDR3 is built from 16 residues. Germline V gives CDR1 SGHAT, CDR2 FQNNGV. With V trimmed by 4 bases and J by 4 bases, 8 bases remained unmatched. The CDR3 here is CASSSFLTSGGYEQYF. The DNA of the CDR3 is TGTGCCAGCAGCTCCTTTCTGACTAGCGGGGGATACGAGCAGTACTTC.

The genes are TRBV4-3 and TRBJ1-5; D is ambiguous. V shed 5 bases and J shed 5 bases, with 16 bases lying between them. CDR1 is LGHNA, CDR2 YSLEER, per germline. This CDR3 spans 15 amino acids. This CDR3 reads CASSAWWREDQPQHF. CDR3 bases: TGCGCCAGCAGCGCCTGGTGGAGGGAGGATCAGCCCCAGCATTTT.

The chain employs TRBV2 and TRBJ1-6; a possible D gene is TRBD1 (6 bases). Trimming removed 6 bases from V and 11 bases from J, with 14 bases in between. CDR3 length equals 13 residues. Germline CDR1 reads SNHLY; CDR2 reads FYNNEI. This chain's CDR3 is CASRAEGVTPLHF. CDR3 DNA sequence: TGTGCCAGCAGGGCCGAGGGGGTTACACCCCTCCACTTT.

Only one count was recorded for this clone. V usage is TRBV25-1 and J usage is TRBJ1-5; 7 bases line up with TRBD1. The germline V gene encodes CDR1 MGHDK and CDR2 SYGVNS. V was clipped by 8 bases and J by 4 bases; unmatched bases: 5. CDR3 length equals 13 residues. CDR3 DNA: TGTGCCAGCCAGGGACAGCCAAATCAGCCCCAGCATTTT. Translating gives CASQGQPNQPQHF.

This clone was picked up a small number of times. The chain's CDR3 is CASTLDREDTEAFF. CDR3 nucleotides: TGTGCCAGCACTCTGGACAGGGAGGACACTGAAGCTTTCTTT. The gene calls are TRBV2 and TRBJ1-1, with 8 bases lining up with TRBD1. V lost 7 bases, J lost 3 bases, and 7 bases stayed unmatched. The V gene's germline CDR1 is SNHLY and CDR2 FYNNEI. The CDR3 runs to 14 residues.

The CDR3 bases are TGCGCCAGCAGCTTGGACCCTTCCGGGCAGTTCTTC. It codes for CASSLDPSGQFF. The chain combines TRBV5-1 with TRBJ2-1; D unresolved. Germline CDR1 reads SGHRS; CDR2 reads YFSETQ. Trimming removed 0 bases from V and 12 bases from J, with 10 bases in between. The CDR3 is 12 amino acids.